Listed below are T cell receptor beta chains from one sample, sequenced in a study of CD8 T cells in Susac syndrome. TCRdb re-derived calls from the immunoSEQ multiplex PCR reads in MiXCR, one entry per CDR3 protein. The sample has a few hundred thousand distinct CDR3 sequences; 65% to 90% are singletons. The material sequenced was CD8+ T cells from PBMCs. The receptors shown here come from a human donor with multiple sclerosis. Both conserved end residues are part of each CDR3. A D gene is named only where the DNA matches it firmly. Clone size is stated in some rows and not others, as once, few, many or a class when expanded.

d_call j_call clone_size v_call cdr3_aa cdr3_nt
- TRBJ2-7 - TRBV19 CASSPGTQQYEQYF TGTGCCAGTAGTCCAGGGACGCAGCAATACGAGCAGTACTTC
- TRBJ2-1 - TRBV29-1 CSVPEGVEQFF TGCAGCGTCCCAGAAGGGGTTGAGCAGTTCTTC
- TRBJ1-1 - TRBV11-2 CASSWGGGRFTEAFF TGTGCCAGCAGCTGGGGCGGGGGTCGGTTCACTGAAGCTTTCTTT
- TRBJ2-1 - TRBV24-1 CATSDIGGNEQFF TGTGCCACCAGTGATATTGGGGGGAATGAGCAGTTCTTC
- TRBJ2-7 - TRBV12-3/TRBV12-4 CASSLRASVSYEQYF TGTGCCAGCAGTTTGAGAGCGTCGGTCTCTTACGAGCAGTACTTC
- TRBJ1-6 - TRBV7-2 CASSLDSVGYNSPLHF TGTGCCAGCAGCTTAGACTCCGTGGGGTATAATTCACCCCTCCACTTT
- TRBJ2-1 - TRBV2 CASSEYLSGEQFF TGTGCCAGCAGTGAATATCTATCCGGTGAGCAGTTCTTC
- TRBJ2-3 - TRBV7-9 CASSFLNPTSTDTQYF TGTGCCAGCAGCTTTTTGAATCCGACTAGCACAGATACGCAGTATTTT
- TRBJ2-2 - TRBV15 CATSREGGRNTGELFF TGTGCCACCAGCAGAGAGGGGGGCCGGAACACCGGGGAGCTGTTTTTT
- TRBJ2-7 - TRBV29-1 CSVDPGAYEQYF TGCAGCGTGGACCCGGGGGCCTACGAGCAGTACTTC
- TRBJ2-1 - TRBV20-1 CSASYQGRGEQFF TGCAGTGCTAGCTACCAGGGAAGGGGTGAGCAGTTCTTC
- TRBJ1-1 once TRBV9 CASSVDTGNTEAFF TGTGCCAGCAGCGTAGATACGGGCAACACTGAAGCTTTCTTT
TRBD2 TRBJ2-3 - TRBV5-4 CASSLELAGVTDTQYF TGTGCCAGCAGCTTGGAGCTAGCGGGAGTTACAGATACGCAGTATTTT
- TRBJ1-1 - TRBV12-3/TRBV12-4 CASIYEMNTEAFF TGTGCCAGCATTTACGAGATGAACACTGAAGCTTTCTTT
- TRBJ2-3 once TRBV24-1 CATSDLPGGPSTDTQYF TGTGCCACCAGTGATTTGCCTGGGGGCCCTAGCACAGATACGCAGTATTTT
- TRBJ2-2 - TRBV7-6 CASSPDYNTGELFF TGTGCCAGCAGCCCGGACTACAACACCGGGGAGCTGTTTTTT
- TRBJ1-5 - TRBV7-9 CASSLDNGRQPQHF TGTGCCAGCAGCTTAGATAATGGCCGGCAGCCCCAGCATTTT
- TRBJ2-7 - TRBV11-2 CASSYDSPRSSYEQYF TGTGCCAGCAGCTACGACAGTCCAAGGAGCTCCTACGAGCAGTACTTC
TRBD1 TRBJ2-7 - TRBV7-6 CASSLVLGQELYEQYF TGTGCCAGCAGCTTAGTTTTGGGACAGGAACTCTACGAGCAGTACTTC
- TRBJ1-3 once TRBV5-1 CASSLTGTEGSGNTIYF TGCGCCAGCAGCTTAACCGGGACCGAAGGCTCTGGAAACACCATATATTTT
TRBD1 TRBJ2-3 once TRBV5-5 CASSSFRHSSQGEGDTQYF TGTGCCAGCAGCTCTTTCCGTCACTCTTCGCAGGGGGAAGGGGATACGCAGTATTTT
TRBD1 TRBJ1-2 - TRBV5-5 CASSPDAGTGVSGYTF TGTGCCAGCAGTCCCGACGCAGGGACAGGGGTCTCGGGCTACACCTTC
TRBD1 TRBJ1-2 - TRBV29-1 CSTGQDYGYTF TGCAGCACCGGACAGGACTATGGCTACACCTTC
TRBD1 TRBJ2-1 - TRBV9 CASSATIPGQGYNEQFF TGTGCCAGCAGCGCCACTATCCCGGGACAGGGCTACAATGAGCAGTTCTTC
TRBD2 TRBJ2-7 few TRBV6-5 CASRSSGTSGVYEQYF TGTGCCAGCAGATCCTCCGGGACTAGCGGGGTCTACGAGCAGTACTTC
- TRBJ1-2 - TRBV30 CAWSWGGGYGYTF TGTGCCTGGAGTTGGGGGGGCGGCTATGGCTACACCTTC
- TRBJ2-7 once TRBV2 CASIGMAYEQYF TGTGCCAGCATTGGTATGGCCTACGAGCAGTACTTC
- TRBJ2-5 - TRBV29-1 CSVPPQGRETQYF TGCAGCGTTCCCCCACAGGGGAGGGAGACCCAGTACTTC
- TRBJ2-2 - TRBV13 CASSPPHPNTGELFF TGTGCCAGCAGCCCGCCGCATCCGAACACCGGGGAGCTGTTTTTT
- TRBJ1-2 - TRBV27 CASSLWWGTDPQGYTF TGTGCCAGCAGTTTATGGTGGGGGACGGACCCTCAGGGCTACACCTTC
- TRBJ1-1 - TRBV19 CASSTTGNMNTEAFF TGTGCCAGTAGTACGACAGGCAACATGAACACTGAAGCTTTCTTT
- TRBJ2-1 - TRBV27 CASRGAAYNEQFF TGTGCCAGCAGGGGGGCAGCCTACAATGAGCAGTTCTTC
TRBD1 TRBJ1-5 - TRBV27 CASSPTGGLNQPQHF TGTGCCAGCAGCCCGACAGGGGGCCTCAATCAGCCCCAGCATTTT
- TRBJ2-7 - TRBV12-3/TRBV12-4 CASSFAPLYEQYF TGTGCCAGCAGTTTTGCCCCTCTCTACGAGCAGTACTTC
- TRBJ2-1 - TRBV27 CASSPQGDEQFF TGTGCCAGCAGCCCACAGGGCGATGAGCAGTTCTTC
- TRBJ2-6 - TRBV7-9 CASSSNSGSGANVLTF TGTGCCAGCAGCTCTAATAGCGGCTCTGGGGCCAACGTCCTGACTTTC
- TRBJ1-1 - TRBV10-3 CAISDPPGKNTEAFF TGTGCCATCAGTGACCCTCCAGGGAAGAACACTGAAGCTTTCTTT
TRBD2 TRBJ2-7 - TRBV5-8 CASSFSLGRRTSGIGYEQYF TGTGCCAGCAGCTTCAGCTTGGGGCGGCGGACTAGCGGGATCGGGTACGAGCAGTACTTC
- TRBJ1-1 - TRBV10-3 CAISESGVTTEAFF TGTGCCATCAGTGAGTCGGGGGTTACCACTGAAGCTTTCTTT
TRBD1 TRBJ2-6 - TRBV9 CASSVIGGGLTGANVLTF TGTGCCAGCAGCGTAATAGGGGGCGGCCTGACTGGGGCCAACGTCCTGACTTTC
- TRBJ2-3 - TRBV7-8 CASSLGYGGSTDTQYF TGTGCCAGCAGCTTAGGGTATGGGGGGTCCACAGATACGCAGTATTTT
TRBD2 TRBJ2-7 - TRBV20-1 CSAPLAGGPLREYEQYF TGCAGTGCCCCACTAGCGGGAGGACCGCTCCGCGAGTACGAGCAGTACTTC
- TRBJ2-1 - TRBV4-1 CASSRGGLYNEQFF TGCGCCAGCAGCCGTGGGGGGCTCTACAATGAGCAGTTCTTC
TRBD2 TRBJ2-1 - TRBV11-2 CASFSGASGSGDEQFF TGTGCCAGCTTCTCCGGGGCTAGCGGGAGTGGAGATGAGCAGTTCTTC